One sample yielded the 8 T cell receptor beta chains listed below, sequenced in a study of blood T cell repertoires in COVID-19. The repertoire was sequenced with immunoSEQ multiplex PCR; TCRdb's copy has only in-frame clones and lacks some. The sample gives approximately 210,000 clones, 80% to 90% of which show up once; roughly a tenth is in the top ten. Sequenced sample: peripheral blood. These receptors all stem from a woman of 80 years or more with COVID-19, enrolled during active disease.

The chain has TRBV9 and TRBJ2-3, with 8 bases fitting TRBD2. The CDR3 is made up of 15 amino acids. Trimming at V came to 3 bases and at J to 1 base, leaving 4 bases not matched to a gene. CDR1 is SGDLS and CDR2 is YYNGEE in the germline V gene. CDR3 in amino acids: CASSAERGRTDTQYF. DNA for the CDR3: TGTGCCAGCAGCGCCGAGCGGGGGCGCACAGATACGCAGTATTTT.

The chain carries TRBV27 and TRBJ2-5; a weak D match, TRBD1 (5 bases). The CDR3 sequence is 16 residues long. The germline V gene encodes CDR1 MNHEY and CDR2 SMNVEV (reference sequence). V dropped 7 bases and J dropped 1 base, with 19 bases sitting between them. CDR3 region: CASTTLRAGRQETQYF. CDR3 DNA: TGTGCCAGCACCACTCTTCGGGCAGGGCGCCAAGAGACCCAGTACTTC.

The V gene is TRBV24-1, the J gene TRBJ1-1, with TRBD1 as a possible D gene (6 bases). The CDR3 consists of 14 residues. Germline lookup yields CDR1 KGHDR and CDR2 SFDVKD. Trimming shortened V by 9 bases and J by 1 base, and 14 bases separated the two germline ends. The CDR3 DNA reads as TGTGCCACCCTCCAGACAGGCAGGAACACTGAAGCTTTCTTT. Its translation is CATLQTGRNTEAFF.

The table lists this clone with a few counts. CDR3 nucleotide sequence: TGTGCCAGCAGCCAGGGTCTAGGGGACACTGAAGCTTTCTTT. Translated, it gives CASSQGLGDTEAFF. J is TRBJ1-1 and V is TRBV7-9; possibly TRBD1 for D (5 bases). The CDR3 runs 14 residues. V lost 5 bases and J 3 bases, leaving 13 bases between the germline ends. Looked up from germline, CDR1 is SEHNR and CDR2 is FQNEAQ (reference sequence).

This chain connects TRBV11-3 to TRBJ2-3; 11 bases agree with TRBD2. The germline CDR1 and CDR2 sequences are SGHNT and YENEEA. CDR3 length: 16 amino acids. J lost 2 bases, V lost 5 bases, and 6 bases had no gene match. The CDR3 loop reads CASSPGLAALTDTQYF. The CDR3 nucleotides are TGTGCCAGCAGCCCGGGACTAGCGGCTCTCACAGATACGCAGTATTTT.

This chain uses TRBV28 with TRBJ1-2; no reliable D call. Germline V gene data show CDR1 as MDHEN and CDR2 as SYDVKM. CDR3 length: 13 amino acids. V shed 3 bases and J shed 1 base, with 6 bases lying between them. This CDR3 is CASSLSYNYGYTF. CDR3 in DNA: TGTGCCAGCAGTTTGTCGTATAACTATGGCTACACCTTC.

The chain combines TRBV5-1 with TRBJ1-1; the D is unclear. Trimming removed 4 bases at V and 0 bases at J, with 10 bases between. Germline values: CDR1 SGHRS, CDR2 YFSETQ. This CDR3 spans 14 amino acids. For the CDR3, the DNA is TGCGCCAGCAGCGCAGATTCCATGAACACTGAAGCTTTCTTT. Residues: CASSADSMNTEAFF.

The CDR3 sequence is CASSPTRDRGYNSPLHF. For the CDR3, the DNA is TGTGCCAGCAGTCCAACCCGGGACAGGGGGTATAATTCACCCCTCCACTTT. This chain links TRBV6-6 with TRBJ1-6; 11 bases are shared with TRBD1. After removal of 5 bases from V and 4 bases from J, the junction contained 7 bases not matched to a gene. CDR1 and CDR2 from the germline V gene are MNHNY and SVGAGI (reference sequence). The CDR3 contains 17 residues.